One sample yielded the 29 T cell receptor beta chains listed below, sequenced in a study of cytotoxic CD8 clonotypes in ibrutinib-treated CLL. Clones were read by immunoSEQ multiplex PCR, and TCRdb kept only the in-frame ones, dropping some. The sample includes fewer than 400,000 clones, over 55% seen only once; the top ten take just under 6.5%. Sample: PBMCs, taken after 36 months of ibrutinib treatment. Receptors originate from a human donor with chronic lymphocytic leukemia.

V gene TRBV28 combines with J gene TRBJ2-7, with TRBD2 as a possible D gene (6 bases). This CDR3 spans 15 amino acids. The germline CDR1 and CDR2 sequences are MDHEN and SYDVKM. The V gene lost 6 bases and the J gene lost 2 bases, with 17 bases spanning the gap. Written as DNA, the CDR3 is TGTGCCAGCAGCCGTCGGAGGGGTCTCACCTACGAGCAGTACTTC. Amino acid sequence: CASSRRRGLTYEQYF.

This clone was recorded a few times. CDR3 residues: CASSEGSGGAFF. CDR3 DNA: TGTGCCAGCAGCGAGGGATCAGGGGGAGCTTTCTTT. This sequence joins TRBV6-5 and TRBJ1-1; 7 nucleotides align to TRBD1. The CDR3 has 12 residues. V was clipped by 6 bases and J by 10 bases; unmatched bases: 8. Germline V gene sequence: CDR1 MNHEY, CDR2 SVGAGI.

In its sample, this clone was seen once. V and J are TRBV25-1 and TRBJ1-1, with TRBD1 matching over 9 bases. CDR3 length equals 16 residues. J lost 3 bases, V lost 2 bases, and 7 bases had no gene match. The germline V gene encodes CDR1 MGHDK and CDR2 SYGVNS. This chain's CDR3 is CASSEGQGFFDTEAFF. The CDR3 region has the DNA TGTGCCAGCAGTGAAGGACAGGGGTTTTTTGACACTGAAGCTTTCTTT.

The genes are TRBV28 and TRBJ2-7; TRBD2 might be the D (6 bases). The germline CDR1 and CDR2 sequences are MDHEN and SYDVKM. This CDR3 spans 14 amino acids. V dropped 3 bases and J dropped 3 bases, with 12 bases sitting between them. Written as DNA, the CDR3 is TGTGCCAGCAGTTTTGGGGGGTGGAACTACGAGCAGTACTTC. Its translation is CASSFGGWNYEQYF.

V is TRBV5-8 and J is TRBJ1-2; D not certain. CDR3 length: 16 residues. Trimming took off 4 bases at V and 4 bases at J, with 20 bases between the two ends. Germline lookup yields CDR1 SGHTS and CDR2 YDEGEE. CDR3 region: CASSELQSVGGYGYTF. The CDR3 coding sequence is TGTGCCAGCAGCGAACTACAATCGGTTGGTGGCTATGGCTACACCTTC.

The chain employs TRBV7-2 and TRBJ2-1; 9 bases fit TRBD2. From germline, CDR1 is SGHTA and CDR2 FQGNSA. The CDR3 loop spans 14 amino acids. With V trimmed by 5 bases and J by 6 bases, 5 bases remained unmatched. The CDR3 DNA reads TGTGCCAGCAGCATCGGACTAGCGCCCAATGAGCAGTTCTTC. Its protein is CASSIGLAPNEQFF.

This clone was observed a handful of times. The gene calls are TRBV9 and TRBJ1-2, with 7 nucleotides matching TRBD1. The ends lost 0 bases at V and 7 bases at J; junction bases unmatched: 3. The CDR3 runs 13 residues. Germline assignment: CDR1 SGDLS and CDR2 YYNGEE. CDR3 sequence reads: CASSVGGGGGYTF. Here the CDR3 DNA reads TGTGCCAGCAGCGTAGGAGGGGGCGGTGGCTACACCTTC.

This chain joins TRBV9 and TRBJ2-2; D unresolved. The CDR3 covers 17 residues. Germline values: CDR1 SGDLS, CDR2 YYNGEE. V dropped 3 bases and J dropped 2 bases, with 17 bases sitting between them. CDR3 nucleotides: TGTGCCAGCAGCGCCCGCGACGTCCCCTACAACACCGGGGAGCTGTTTTTT. It yields the protein CASSARDVPYNTGELFF.

The chain employs TRBV10-3 and TRBJ1-2; no definite D call. The CDR3 spans 14 residues. The germline V and J ends were trimmed by 4 bases and 5 bases, with 14 bases remaining between them. The germline V gene has CDR1 ENHRY and CDR2 SYGVKD. Here the CDR3 reads CAISADMIGYGYTF. The DNA of the CDR3 is TGTGCCATCAGTGCCGACATGATCGGTTATGGCTACACCTTC.

This clone has just one count. The chain couples TRBV29-1 to TRBJ2-7, with TRBD1 matching over 7 bases. The CDR3 length is 13 residues. Germline assignment: CDR1 SQVTM and CDR2 ANQGSEA. CDR3 coding DNA: TGCAGAGTTTACCGGGACAGACACTACGAGCAGTACTTC. It specifies CRVYRDRHYEQYF.

J is TRBJ2-7 and V is TRBV18; 7 positions agree with TRBD1. The germline gives CDR1 KGHSH, CDR2 LQKENI. The CDR3 covers 12 residues. The J segment lost 10 bases and the V segment lost 0 bases, leaving 3 bases of the junction unmatched. The CDR3 bases are TGTGCCAGCTCACCACCGACAGGGCCTCAGTACTTC. This sequence encodes CASSPPTGPQYF.

The chain uses TRBV11-2 and TRBJ2-1; D may be TRBD1 (6 bases). In germline, CDR1 is SGHAT, CDR2 FQNNGV. V was pared by 4 bases and J by 4 bases, with 8 bases between. This CDR3 spans 13 amino acids. CDR3 protein: CASSWDTYNEQFF. The CDR3 DNA follows: TGTGCCAGCAGCTGGGACACTTACAATGAGCAGTTCTTC.

The chain combines TRBV19 with TRBJ1-5, with D perhaps matching TRBD1 (6 bases). Germline V CDR1 and CDR2: LNHDA, SQIVND (reference sequence). Trimming removed 3 bases from V and 5 bases from J, with 8 bases in between. There are 13 residues in the CDR3. The CDR3 spells CASSITGYQPQHF. The CDR3 nucleotides are TGTGCCAGTAGTATCACAGGGTATCAGCCCCAGCATTTT.

The chain uses TRBV25-1 and TRBJ2-5; 11 nucleotides agree with TRBD2. The CDR3 has 16 residues. V was pared by 5 bases and J by 5 bases, with 10 bases of the junction left unmatched. CDR1 and CDR2 from the germline V gene are MGHDK and SYGVNS. The CDR3 coding sequence is TGTGCCAGCAGTAGGTTAGCGGGAGGGCCGAGGGAGACCCAGTACTTC. As protein: CASSRLAGGPRETQYF.

The chain employs TRBV18 and TRBJ1-5, with D unresolved. This CDR3 region has 13 residues. Germline-derived CDR1 and CDR2 are KGHSH and LQKENI. V was clipped by 6 bases and J by 5 bases, with 11 bases between them. The CDR3 DNA follows: TGTGCCAGCTCGCCCCTGCCTGATCAGCCCCAGCATTTT. It yields the protein CASSPLPDQPQHF. Filled out from reference TRBV18 and TRBJ1-5, the complete variable domain reads NAGVMQNPRHLVRRRGQEARLRCSPMKGHSHVYWYRQLPEEGLKFMVYLQKENIIDESGMPKERFSAEFPKEGPSILRIQQVVRGDSAAYFCASSPLPDQPQHFGDGTRLSIL.

The chain has TRBV5-6 and TRBJ2-7; the match to TRBD2 covers 8 bases. CDR3 size: 14 residues. CDR1 and CDR2 from the germline V gene are SGHDT and YYEEEE. V was clipped by 4 bases and J by 5 bases; unmatched bases: 8. The CDR3 region is CASSMGLDLDEQYF. The CDR3 DNA sequence: TGTGCCAGCAGCATGGGACTAGATTTAGACGAGCAGTACTTC.

This clone has more than one count but fewer than ten. V is TRBV5-1 and J is TRBJ1-4; TRBD1 aligns across 10 bases. The CDR3 has 15 residues. Germline V gives CDR1 SGHRS, CDR2 YFSETQ. The V gene end was trimmed by 5 bases and the J gene end by 6 bases; junction bases not matched to a gene: 7. CDR3 nucleotides: TGCGCCAGCAGACCTATGACAGGGGGCGATGAAAAACTGTTTTTT. Translating it yields CASRPMTGGDEKLFF.

CDR3 sequence: CASSASWIAGQGASSGNTIYF. The CDR3 nucleotides read TGTGCCAGCAGCGCATCTTGGATAGCGGGACAGGGGGCTAGCTCTGGAAACACCATATATTTT. The chain uses TRBV9 and TRBJ1-3; TRBD1 aligns across 12 bases. The CDR3 extends over 21 amino acids. From germline, CDR1 is SGDLS and CDR2 YYNGEE. V dropped 3 bases and J dropped 0; count of bases not matched to a gene: 16.

This chain links TRBV11-1 with TRBJ1-1; weak D call: TRBD1 (5 bases). This CDR3 region has 14 residues. V was pared by 2 bases and J by 1 base, with 8 bases between. CDR1 is SGHAT, CDR2 FQDESV, per germline (reference sequence). The CDR3 protein is CASSLQGGNTEAFF. The CDR3 DNA reads as TGTGCCAGCAGCTTACAGGGAGGGAACACTGAAGCTTTCTTT.

V usage is TRBV25-1 and J usage is TRBJ1-1, with D perhaps matching TRBD1 (5 bases). Trimming cost V 0 bases and J 5 bases, with 13 bases left between them. The germline CDR1 and CDR2 sequences are MGHDK and SYGVNS. The CDR3 loop spans 15 amino acids. The CDR3 reads CASSEYFSGATEAFF. In DNA, the CDR3 is TGTGCCAGCAGTGAATACTTCAGCGGGGCGACTGAAGCTTTCTTT.

The V gene is TRBV9, the J gene TRBJ2-7, with 8 bases fitting TRBD2. Germline CDR1 SGDLS, CDR2 YYNGEE. CDR3 length: 15 amino acids. V was clipped by 0 bases and J by 3 bases; unmatched bases: 5. The CDR3 sequence is CASSVGKGTSYEQYF. For the CDR3, the DNA is TGTGCCAGCAGCGTAGGAAAAGGGACTAGCTACGAGCAGTACTTC.

J is TRBJ2-1 and V is TRBV11-2; 13 positions agree with TRBD2. V lost 0 bases and J lost 10; bases outside the gene matches: 9. CDR3 length: 17 residues. The germline CDR1 and CDR2 sequences are SGHAT and FQNNGV. The CDR3 spells CASSLDSPGLAGPEQFF. The CDR3 DNA follows: TGTGCCAGCAGCTTAGATTCTCCGGGACTAGCGGGGCCCGAGCAGTTCTTC.

This clone was seen a few times. The rearrangement uses TRBV11-2 and TRBJ1-4, with D possibly being TRBD1 (5 bases). Trimming pared 5 bases from V and 0 bases from J, leaving 22 bases between. The germline CDR1 and CDR2 sequences are SGHAT and FQNNGV. The CDR3 extends over 19 amino acids. CDR3 sequence (DNA): TGTGCCAGCAGCCGAGCCAGACAGTTTTCCACTGCAACTAATGAAAAACTGTTTTTT. Protein: CASSRARQFSTATNEKLFF.

CDR3 bases: TGTGCAATCTCTAGCTGGTACAATGAGCAGTTCTTC. Translation: CAISSWYNEQFF. V and J are TRBV2 and TRBJ2-1, with D possibly matching TRBD2 (5 bases). There are 12 residues in the CDR3. Germline CDR1 is SNHLY and CDR2 is FYNNEI.

This chain joins TRBV18 and TRBJ2-5; unclear D gene. The CDR3 totals 13 residues. Looked up from germline, CDR1 is KGHSH and CDR2 is LQKENI. Trimming removed 5 bases from V and 4 bases from J, with 11 bases in between. The CDR3 DNA follows: TGTGCCAGCTCATCGACCCACGGAGAGACCCAGTACTTC. It codes for CASSSTHGETQYF.

The rearrangement joins TRBV18 to TRBJ2-2, with TRBD1 as a possible D gene (5 bases). This CDR3 region has 16 residues. CDR1 is KGHSH, CDR2 LQKENI, per germline. Trimming took off 8 bases at V and 0 bases at J, with 16 bases between the two ends. The CDR3 region is CASTTQDNPNTGELFF. The CDR3, as DNA: TGTGCCAGCACCACACAGGACAACCCGAACACCGGGGAGCTGTTTTTT.

V is TRBV2 and J is TRBJ2-7; D is undetermined. V dropped 6 bases and J dropped 8 bases, with 8 bases sitting between them. This CDR3 is built from 10 residues. Germline assignment: CDR1 SNHLY and CDR2 FYNNEI. The CDR3 protein is CASRHGKQYF. In DNA form, the CDR3 reads TGTGCCAGCAGGCATGGAAAGCAGTACTTC.

The chain recombines TRBV2 with TRBJ1-2; D remains ambiguous. The V gene lost 8 bases and the J gene lost 2 bases, with 9 bases spanning the gap. CDR3 size: 12 residues. The germline V gene has CDR1 SNHLY and CDR2 FYNNEI. DNA for the CDR3: TGTGCCAGCCAAACATCGAACTATGGCTACACCTTC. This codes for CASQTSNYGYTF.

The chain is built from TRBV5-1 and TRBJ2-1; possible D gene TRBD2, 6 bases. Trimming removed 1 base at V and 0 bases at J, with 8 bases between. The V gene's germline CDR1 is SGHRS and CDR2 YFSETQ. The CDR3 extends over 15 amino acids. The CDR3 DNA reads TGCGCCAGCAGCTTGTCCGGGGGCTCCTACAATGAGCAGTTCTTC. Translated, it gives CASSLSGGSYNEQFF.